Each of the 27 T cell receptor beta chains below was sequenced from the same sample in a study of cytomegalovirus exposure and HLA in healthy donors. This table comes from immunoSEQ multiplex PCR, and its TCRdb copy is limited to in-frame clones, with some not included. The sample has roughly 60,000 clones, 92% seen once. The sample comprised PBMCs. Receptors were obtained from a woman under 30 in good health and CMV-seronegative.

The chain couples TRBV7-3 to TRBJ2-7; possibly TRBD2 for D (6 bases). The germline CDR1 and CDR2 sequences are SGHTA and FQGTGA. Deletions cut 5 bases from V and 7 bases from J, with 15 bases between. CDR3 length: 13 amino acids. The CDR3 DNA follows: TGTGCCAGCAGCGGGACTCCTTTGGGGGAGCAGTACTTC. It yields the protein CASSGTPLGEQYF.

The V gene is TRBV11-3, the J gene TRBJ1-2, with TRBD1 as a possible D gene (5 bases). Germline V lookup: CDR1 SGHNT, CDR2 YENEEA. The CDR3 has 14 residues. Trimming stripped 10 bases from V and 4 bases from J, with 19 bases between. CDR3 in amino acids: CATIPAGDPYGYTF. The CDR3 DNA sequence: TGTGCCACCATACCGGCGGGGGATCCCTATGGCTACACCTTC.

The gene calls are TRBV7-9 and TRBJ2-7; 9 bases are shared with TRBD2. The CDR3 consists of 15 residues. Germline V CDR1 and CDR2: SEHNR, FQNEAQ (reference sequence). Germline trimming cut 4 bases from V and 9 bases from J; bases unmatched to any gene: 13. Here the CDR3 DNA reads TGTGCCAGCAGCTCCCCCTTAGCGGGAGTGATCGGGCAGTACTTC. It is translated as CASSSPLAGVIGQYF.

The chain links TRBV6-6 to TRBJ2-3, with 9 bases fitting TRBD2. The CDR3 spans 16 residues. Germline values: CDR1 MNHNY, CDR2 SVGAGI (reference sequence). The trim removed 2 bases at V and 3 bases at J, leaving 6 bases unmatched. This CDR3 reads CASSYTAGGPTDTQYF. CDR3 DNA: TGTGCCAGCAGTTACACTGCGGGGGGGCCTACAGATACGCAGTATTTT.

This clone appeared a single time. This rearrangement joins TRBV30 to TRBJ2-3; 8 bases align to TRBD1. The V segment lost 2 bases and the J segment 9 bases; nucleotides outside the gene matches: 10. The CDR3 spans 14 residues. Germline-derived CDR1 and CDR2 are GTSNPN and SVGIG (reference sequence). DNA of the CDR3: TGTGCCTGGAGTCGCAGTATCGGGACAGGAACGCAGTATTTT. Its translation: CAWSRSIGTGTQYF. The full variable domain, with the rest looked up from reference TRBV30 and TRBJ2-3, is SQTIHQWPATLVQPVGSPLSLECTVEGTSNPNLYWYRQAAGRGLQLLFYSVGIGQISSEVPQNLSASRPQDRQFILSSKKLLLSDSGFYLCAWSRSIGTGTQYFGPGTRLTVL.

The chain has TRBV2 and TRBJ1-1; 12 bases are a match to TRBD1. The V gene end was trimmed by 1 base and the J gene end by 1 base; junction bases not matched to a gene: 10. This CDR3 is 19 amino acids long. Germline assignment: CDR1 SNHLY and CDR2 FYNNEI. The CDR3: CASSEVLGQGARKNTEAFF. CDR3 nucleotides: TGTGCCAGCAGTGAAGTCCTGGGACAGGGGGCCCGAAAGAACACTGAAGCTTTCTTT.

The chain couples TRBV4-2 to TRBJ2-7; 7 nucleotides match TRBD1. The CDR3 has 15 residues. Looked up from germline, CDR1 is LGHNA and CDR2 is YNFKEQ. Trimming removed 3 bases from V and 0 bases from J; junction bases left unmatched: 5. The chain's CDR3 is CASSQQTGNSYEQYF. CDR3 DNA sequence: TGTGCCAGCAGCCAGCAGACAGGGAACTCCTACGAGCAGTACTTC.

The CDR3 region is CASSYGPGQDDYGYTF. The CDR3, as DNA: TGTGCCAGCAGTTATGGGCCGGGACAGGACGACTATGGCTACACCTTC. V is TRBV6-5 and J is TRBJ1-2; 8 nucleotides agree with TRBD1. Germline V gene lookup returns CDR1 MNHEY and CDR2 SVGAGI. Losses at the gene ends were 3 bases for V and 3 bases for J; bases not matched to a gene: 9. The CDR3 runs 16 residues.

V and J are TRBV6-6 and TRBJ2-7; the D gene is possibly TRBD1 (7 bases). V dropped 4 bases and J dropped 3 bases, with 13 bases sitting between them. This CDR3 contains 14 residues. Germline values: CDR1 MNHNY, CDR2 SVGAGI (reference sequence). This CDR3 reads CASSSGGRLYEQYF. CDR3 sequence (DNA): TGTGCCAGCAGTTCAGGGGGGCGACTCTACGAGCAGTACTTC.

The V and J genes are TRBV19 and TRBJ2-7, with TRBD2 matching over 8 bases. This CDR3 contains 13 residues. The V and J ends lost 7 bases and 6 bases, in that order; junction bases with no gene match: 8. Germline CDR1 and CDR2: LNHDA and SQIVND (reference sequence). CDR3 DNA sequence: TGTGCCAGTAAAGGACTAGCTGCAGTCGAGCAGTACTTC. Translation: CASKGLAAVEQYF.

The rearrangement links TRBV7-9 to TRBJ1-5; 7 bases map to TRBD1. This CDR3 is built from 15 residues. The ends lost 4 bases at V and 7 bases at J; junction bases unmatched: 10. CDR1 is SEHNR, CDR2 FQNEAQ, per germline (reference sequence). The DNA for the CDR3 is TGTGCCAGCAGCTCATCGACAGGGAAAGACCAGCCCCAGCATTTT. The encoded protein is CASSSSTGKDQPQHF. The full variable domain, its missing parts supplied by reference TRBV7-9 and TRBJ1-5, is DTGVSQNPRHKITKRGQNVTFRCDPISEHNRLYWYRQTLGQGPEFLTYFQNEAQLEKSRLLSDRFSAERPKGSFSTLEIQRTEQGDSAMYLCASSSSTGKDQPQHFGDGTRLSIL.

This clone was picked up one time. The CDR3 loop is CASSLQKTGGNEKLFF. CDR3 coding DNA: TGCGCCAGCAGCTTACAGAAGACGGGAGGTAATGAAAAACTGTTTTTT. V is TRBV5-1 and J is TRBJ1-4; D not certain. The CDR3 length is 16 residues. With 2 bases removed from V and 4 bases from J, the gap between germline ends came to 15 bases. CDR1 SGHRS and CDR2 YFSETQ come from the germline V gene.

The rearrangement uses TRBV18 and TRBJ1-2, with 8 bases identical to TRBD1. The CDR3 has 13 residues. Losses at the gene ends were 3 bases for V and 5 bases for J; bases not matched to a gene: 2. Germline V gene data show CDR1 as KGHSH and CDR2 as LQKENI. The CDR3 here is CASSPTGEYGYTF. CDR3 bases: TGTGCCAGCTCACCGACAGGGGAGTATGGCTACACCTTC.

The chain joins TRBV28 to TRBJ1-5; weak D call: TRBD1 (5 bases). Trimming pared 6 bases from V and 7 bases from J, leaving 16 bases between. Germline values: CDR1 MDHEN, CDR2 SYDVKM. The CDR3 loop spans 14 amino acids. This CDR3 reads CASSFPAGLQPQHF. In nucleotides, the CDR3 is TGTGCCAGCAGCTTTCCGGCAGGGTTGCAGCCCCAGCATTTT.

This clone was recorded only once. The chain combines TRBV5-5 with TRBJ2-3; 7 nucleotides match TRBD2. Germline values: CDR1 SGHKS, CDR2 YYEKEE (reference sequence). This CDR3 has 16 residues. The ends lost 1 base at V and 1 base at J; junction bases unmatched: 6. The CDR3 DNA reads TGTGCCAGCAGCTTGAGCTGGGCGGGGGGCACAGATACGCAGTATTTT. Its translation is CASSLSWAGGTDTQYF.

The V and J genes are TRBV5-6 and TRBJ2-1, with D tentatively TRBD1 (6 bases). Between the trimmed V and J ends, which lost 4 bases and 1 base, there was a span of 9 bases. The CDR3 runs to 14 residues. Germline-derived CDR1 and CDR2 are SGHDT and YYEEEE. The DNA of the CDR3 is TGTGCCAGCAGCCCGGGACATTCCTACAATGAGCAGTTCTTC. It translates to CASSPGHSYNEQFF.

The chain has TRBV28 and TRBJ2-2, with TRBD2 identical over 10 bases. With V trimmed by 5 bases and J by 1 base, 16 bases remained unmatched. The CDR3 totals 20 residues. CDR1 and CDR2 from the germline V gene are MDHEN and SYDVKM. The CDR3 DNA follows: TGTGCCAGCAGTGCTTTTAAGGGGACTAGCGCGGGAAAGAACACCGGGGAGCTGTTTTTT. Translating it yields CASSAFKGTSAGKNTGELFF.

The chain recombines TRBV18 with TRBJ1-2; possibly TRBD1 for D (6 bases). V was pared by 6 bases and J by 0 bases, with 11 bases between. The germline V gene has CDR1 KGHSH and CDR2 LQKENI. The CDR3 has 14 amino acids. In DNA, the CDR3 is TGTGCCAGCTCCTCGGACAGCGCTAACTATGGCTACACCTTC. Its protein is CASSSDSANYGYTF.

The CDR3 DNA follows: TGTGCCAGCAGTTACCACTGGAACTATGGCTACACCTTC. Amino acids: CASSYHWNYGYTF. This sequence joins TRBV6-6 and TRBJ1-2; D is uncertain. Trimming pared 2 bases from V and 2 bases from J, leaving 6 bases between. In germline, CDR1 is MNHNY, CDR2 SVGAGI (reference sequence). The CDR3 totals 13 residues.

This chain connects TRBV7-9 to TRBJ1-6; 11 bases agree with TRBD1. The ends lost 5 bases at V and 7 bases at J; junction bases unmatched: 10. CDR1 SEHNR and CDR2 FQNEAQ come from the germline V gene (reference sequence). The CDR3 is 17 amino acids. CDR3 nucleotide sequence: TGTGCCAGCAGCCTAGGACAGGGGGCGTTTGGAAATTCACCCCTCCACTTT. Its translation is CASSLGQGAFGNSPLHF.

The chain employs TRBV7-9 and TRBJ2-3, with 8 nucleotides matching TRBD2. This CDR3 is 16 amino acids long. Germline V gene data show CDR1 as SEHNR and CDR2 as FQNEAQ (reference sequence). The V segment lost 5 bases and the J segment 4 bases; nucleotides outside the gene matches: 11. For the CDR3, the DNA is TGTGCCAGCAGCCCCCAGCGGGAGAAGATCCCAGATACGCAGTATTTT. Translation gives CASSPQREKIPDTQYF.

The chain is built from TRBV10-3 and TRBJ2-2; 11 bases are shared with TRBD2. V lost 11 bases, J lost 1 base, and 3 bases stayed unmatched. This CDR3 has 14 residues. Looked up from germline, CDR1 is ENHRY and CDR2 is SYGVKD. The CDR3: CAVGLAGNTGELFF. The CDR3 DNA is TGTGCCGTCGGACTAGCGGGGAACACCGGGGAGCTGTTTTTT.

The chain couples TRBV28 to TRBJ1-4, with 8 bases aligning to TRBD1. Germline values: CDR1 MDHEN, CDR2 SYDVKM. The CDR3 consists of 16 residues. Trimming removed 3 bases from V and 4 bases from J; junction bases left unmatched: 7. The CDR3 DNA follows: TGTGCCAGCAGTTTCTGCCGGGACAGGTGTAATGAAAAACTGTTTTTT. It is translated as CASSFCRDRCNEKLFF.

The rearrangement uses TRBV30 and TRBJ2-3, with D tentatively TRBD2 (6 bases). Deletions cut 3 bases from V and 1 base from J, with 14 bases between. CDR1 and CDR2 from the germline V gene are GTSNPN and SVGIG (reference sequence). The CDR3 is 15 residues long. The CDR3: CAWSEPDYRTDTQYF. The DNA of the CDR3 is TGTGCCTGGAGCGAGCCGGACTACCGCACAGATACGCAGTATTTT.

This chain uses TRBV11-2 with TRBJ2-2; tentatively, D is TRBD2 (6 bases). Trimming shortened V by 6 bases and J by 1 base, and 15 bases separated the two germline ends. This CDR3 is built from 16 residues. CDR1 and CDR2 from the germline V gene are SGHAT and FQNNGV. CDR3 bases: TGTGCCAGCAGAAGACCGGGACTTATGAACACCGGGGAGCTGTTTTTT. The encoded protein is CASRRPGLMNTGELFF.

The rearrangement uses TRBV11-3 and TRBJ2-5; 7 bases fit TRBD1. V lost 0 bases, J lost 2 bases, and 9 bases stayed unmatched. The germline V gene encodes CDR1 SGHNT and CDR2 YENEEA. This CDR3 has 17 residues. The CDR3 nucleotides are TGTGCCAGCAGCTTAGATCCCCCGTCGACAGGGCAAGAGACCCAGTACTTC. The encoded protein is CASSLDPPSTGQETQYF.

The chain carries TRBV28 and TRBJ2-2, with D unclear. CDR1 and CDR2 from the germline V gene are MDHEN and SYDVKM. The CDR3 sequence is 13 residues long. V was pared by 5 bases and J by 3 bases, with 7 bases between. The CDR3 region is CASSPGYTGELFF. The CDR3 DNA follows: TGTGCCAGCAGTCCCGGGTACACCGGGGAGCTGTTTTTT.